A selection of T cell receptor beta chains follows, all from one sample in a study of CD8 T cells in ankylosing spondylitis. TCRdb used MiXCR to reprocess the 5' RACE reads, holding one entry per CDR3 protein. The sample carries under 450,000 distinct CDR3 sequences, about 15% recorded once. The material sequenced was blood, either unsorted or a sorted T cell fraction (not recorded which). The receptors were sampled from a male donor with ankylosing spondylitis. CDR3s include the opening cysteine and the closing phenylalanine or tryptophan. D genes are given only for firm matches. The listing skips clone size in some rows; elsewhere it reads once, few, many or a size class.

clone size | D gene | CDR3 length | J gene | V gene | CDR3 protein | CDR3 DNA
few | NA | 16 | TRBJ2-1 | TRBV20-1 | CSVPARLTSSYNEQFF | TGCAGTGTCCCCGCCCGACTAACTAGTTCCTACAATGAGCAGTTCTTC
few | TRBD1 | 15 | TRBJ2-2 | TRBV15 | CATSRVDREAGELFF | TGTGCCACCAGCAGAGTGGACAGGGAGGCCGGGGAGCTGTTTTTT
NA | TRBD1 | 17 | TRBJ1-5 | TRBV5-6 | CASSLLGTGLGGGPQHF | TGTGCCAGCAGCTTGCTAGGGACAGGGTTGGGGGGGGGGCCCCAGCATTTT
NA | NA | 13 | TRBJ1-4 | TRBV12-3/TRBV12-4 | CASRSPAGEKLFF | TGTGCCAGCCGTAGCCCAGCGGGGGAAAAACTGTTTTTT
NA | NA | 16 | TRBJ2-2 | TRBV4-1 | CASSRLQGSDTGELFF | TGCGCCAGCAGCCGCCTACAGGGATCGGACACCGGGGAGCTGTTTTTT
NA | NA | 13 | TRBJ1-1 | TRBV6-1 | CASRGSVEVRAFF | TGTGCCAGCAGGGGGTCCGTCGAGGTGCGGGCTTTCTTT
many | NA | 11 | TRBJ1-2 | TRBV5-1 | CASSSGSGYTF | TGTGCCAGCAGTTCCGGGAGTGGCTACACCTTC
NA | TRBD1 | 15 | TRBJ1-1 | TRBV5-1 | CASSIMGQMNTEAFF | TGCGCCAGCAGCATCATGGGACAGATGAACACTGAAGCTTTCTTT
few | TRBD2 | 17 | TRBJ2-5 | TRBV5-1 | CASSLGASGSLKETQYF | TGCGCCAGCAGCTTGGGGGCTAGCGGGAGTCTAAAAGAGACCCAGTACTTC
NA | TRBD1 | 15 | TRBJ2-7 | TRBV13 | CASSLAGTGVHEQYF | TGTGCCAGCAGCTTAGCCGGGACAGGGGTTCACGAGCAGTACTTC
NA | NA | 16 | TRBJ2-2 | TRBV6-5 | CASSYSSGGTTGELFF | TGTGCCAGCAGTTACTCGAGTGGGGGTACCACCGGGGAGCTGTTTTTT
NA | TRBD2 | 15 | TRBJ2-3 | TRBV28 | CASSTSAGAGDTQYF | TGTGCCAGCAGTACCTCAGCGGGAGCCGGAGATACGCAGTATTTT
NA | TRBD2 | 17 | TRBJ2-1 | TRBV9 | CASSVVGAGGSYNEQFF | TGTGCCAGCAGCGTAGTTGGGGCGGGAGGGTCCTACAATGAGCAGTTCTTC
many | NA | 15 | TRBJ1-3 | TRBV12-3/TRBV12-4 | CASTFFAASGNTIYF | TGTGCCAGCACCTTTTTCGCGGCCTCTGGAAACACCATATATTTT
few | NA | 14 | TRBJ1-1 | TRBV28 | CASSLDILNTEAFF | TGTGCCAGCAGTTTAGACATACTGAACACTGAAGCTTTCTTT
once | NA | 12 | TRBJ1-2 | TRBV3-1 | CASSQGETPGTF | TGTGCCAGCAGCCAAGGAGAAACTCCGGGCACCTTC
NA | TRBD2 | 14 | TRBJ2-5 | TRBV12-3/TRBV12-4 | CASSFVSGKETQYF | TGTGCCAGCAGTTTCGTTAGCGGGAAAGAGACCCAGTACTTC
few | TRBD2 | 15 | TRBJ2-5 | TRBV20-1 | CSARAWNSGQETQYF | TGCAGTGCTAGAGCGTGGAATAGCGGGCAAGAGACCCAGTACTTC
NA | TRBD2 | 17 | TRBJ2-2 | TRBV4-2 | CASSHTLPGTSSGELFF | TGTGCCAGCAGCCACACTCTCCCCGGGACTAGCTCCGGGGAGCTGTTTTTT
NA | NA | 15 | TRBJ1-5 | TRBV20-1 | CSARAQGNGNQPQHF | TGCAGTGCTAGAGCCCAGGGGAACGGCAATCAGCCCCAGCATTTT
few | TRBD1 | 15 | TRBJ2-7 | TRBV20-1 | CSARGGGQGVYEQYF | TGCAGTGCTAGAGGGGGGGGACAGGGAGTCTACGAGCAGTACTTC
few | NA | 15 | TRBJ2-4 | TRBV7-2 | CASSDTTIAKNIQYF | TGTGCCAGCAGCGACACAACGATAGCCAAAAACATTCAGTACTTC
many | TRBD2 | 12 | TRBJ2-5 | TRBV3-1 | CASSQASGGTSF | TGTGCCAGCAGCCAGGCCAGCGGGGGGACTTCCTTC
NA | TRBD2 | 17 | TRBJ2-1 | TRBV4-3 | CASSQRGGQVSGNEQFF | TGCGCCAGCAGCCAAAGGGGAGGGCAAGTTAGCGGGAATGAGCAGTTCTTC
few | TRBD2 | 15 | TRBJ2-1 | TRBV4-2 | CASSHLLAGVNEQFF | TGTGCCAGCAGCCACCTACTAGCGGGAGTCAATGAGCAGTTCTTC
NA | NA | 13 | TRBJ1-5 | TRBV30 | CAYSRQAGQPQHF | TGTGCCTACTCTAGGCAGGCAGGCCAGCCCCAGCATTTT
NA | NA | 14 | TRBJ2-3 | TRBV28 | CASSDFGSTDTQYF | TGTGCCAGCAGTGACTTCGGGAGCACAGATACGCAGTATTTT